Below, one TCR beta chain is given with its context. The sample belongs to a study of blood T cell repertoires in COVID-19. Study background: COVID-19 samples, acute and convalescent, were from the United States, Italy and Spain. Nucleic acid was either cDNA or gDNA, and it came from T cells, B-cell-depleted T cells, or PBMCs.

The length of the CDR3 is 16 residues. V lost 0 bases and J lost 4; bases outside the gene matches: 9. The germline V gene encodes CDR1 SGHRS and CDR2 YFSETQ. Per the study methods: Scientists estimated how many nucleated cells there were by amplifying reference gene primers. The table came from immunoSEQ multiplex PCR; TCRdb's copy has only in-frame clones and leaves some out. That table furnishes V, J and clone size, whereas the DNA furnished D and trimming. This table has 50,000 to 70,000 clones, roughly nine tenths appearing once. V and J are TRBV5-1 and TRBJ1-1, with 7 bases matching TRBD1. Sequencing was performed on peripheral blood. This receptor was taken from a woman between 65 and 79 years old with active COVID-19. The CDR3 protein is CASSLVRQGGTTEAFF. DNA for the CDR3: TGCGCCAGCAGCTTGGTCCGACAGGGTGGGACCACTGAAGCTTTCTTT.